This T cell receptor beta chain was retrieved from a study of cytomegalovirus exposure and HLA in healthy donors. Turning to the study itself: Caucasian-associated ancestry cluster membership applied to around 76% of around 400 genotyped donors. Study outcomes and limitations: The Asian-associated ancestry cluster reportedly had fewer N-insertions than the 666-donor mean in a later analysis. On later analysis, the bulk of CMV-associated TCR beta chains appeared to be HLA-restricted. Investigators reported more than 150 TCR beta chains as tied to cytomegalovirus.

There are 14 residues in the CDR3. Germline lookup yields CDR1 SNHLY and CDR2 FYNNEI. In the PCR, 60 Vbeta and 13 Jbeta primers were used. Only in-frame clones appear in the TCRdb table, and some are missing; sequencing was by immunoSEQ multiplex PCR. The sample gives some 100,000 clones, around 77% of which show up once; about 16% is in the top ten. About this clone itself: Its target is unknown. Germline and junction disagree at one end, which may indicate a read error. Within the sample, other DNA sequences also encode this same CDR3.

The sample taken for sequencing was PBMCs. This TCR derives from a man aged 50 or older in good health and CMV-seropositive. The V gene is TRBV2, the J gene TRBJ1-5, with a possible D match to TRBD1 (5 bases). The CDR3 coding sequence is TGTGCCAGCAGCGAAGGACAAGGCAATCAGCCCCAGCATTTT. Translation gives CASSEGQGNQPQHF.